What follows are 24 T cell receptor beta chains derived from one specimen sequenced in a study of glioma-infiltrating T cells. Amplification of TCR alpha and beta CDR3 regions from RNA used iRepertoire nested multiplex PCR. In TCRdb, the multiplex PCR reads were re-called with MiXCR into one record per CDR3 protein. This sample has 100,000 to 150,000 distinct CDR3 sequences, with approximately 24% found just once. Sequencing input: glioma tissue, nonneoplastic brain tissue, or PBMCs (not recorded which). Every receptor here comes from a human donor with low-grade glioma or glioblastoma, undergoing nonglioma brain surgery, or in good health (not recorded which).

This clonotype was found many times. This chain joins TRBV20-1 and TRBJ2-1; the D call may be TRBD1 or TRBD2 (5 bases each). This CDR3 has 12 amino acids. Germline values: CDR1 DFQATT, CDR2 SNEGSKA (reference sequence). V lost 4 bases and J 6 bases, leaving 10 bases between the germline ends. This CDR3 is CSATRDLNEQFF. The CDR3 DNA reads as TGCAGTGCTACGAGGGACCTCAATGAGCAGTTCTTC.

The rearrangement links TRBV7-9 to TRBJ2-5, with TRBD2 matching 10 bases. Germline loops: CDR1 SEHNR, CDR2 FQNEAQ (reference sequence). The CDR3 is 17 amino acids. Trimming cost V 0 bases and J 7 bases; bases outside gene matches: 11. As DNA, the CDR3 is TGTGCCAGCAGCTTAGCGGGCCTAGCGGGGGCCGGCGGGACCCAGTACTTC. It is translated as CASSLAGLAGAGGTQYF. The full variable domain, rest sourced from reference TRBV7-9 and TRBJ2-5, is DTGVSQNPRHKITKRGQNVTFRCDPISEHNRLYWYRQTLGQGPEFLTYFQNEAQLEKSRLLSDRFSAERPKGSFSTLEIQRTEQGDSAMYLCASSLAGLAGAGGTQYFGPGTRLLVL.

CDR3 residues: CASSLWGQGYPRSSTDTQYF. CDR3 DNA: TGTGCCAGCAGTTTATGGGGACAGGGGTACCCCCGGTCTAGCACAGATACGCAGTATTTT. V and J are TRBV12-3 or TRBV12-4 and TRBJ2-3; 10 bases match TRBD1. Trimming removed 2 bases from V and 0 bases from J; junction bases left unmatched: 14. The CDR3 is made up of 20 amino acids.

The chain couples TRBV5-5 to TRBJ1-1; no firm D call. Germline V gives CDR1 SGHKS, CDR2 YYEKEE (reference sequence). This CDR3 has 16 amino acids. Between the trimmed V and J ends, which lost 2 bases and 0 bases, there was a span of 14 bases. The CDR3 nucleotides are TGTGCCAGCAGCTTCTCTCTCCAGGCTTTGAACACTGAAGCTTTCTTT. It codes for CASSFSLQALNTEAFF.

With regard to this clonotype: The junction departs from germline at one end; a sequencing error may be responsible. The genes are TRBV4-2 and TRBJ2-5; 9 bases map to TRBD2. The J call may be mistaken, given a closer DNA end match to TRBJ2-1. Germline CDR1 is LGHNA and CDR2 is YNFKEQ. This CDR3 has 15 residues. The CDR3, as DNA: TGTGCCAGCAGCCAAGTGATTAGCGGGGGAAATGGGCAGTTCTTC. Translated: CASSQVISGGNGQFF.

This clonotype was seen more than once but under ten times. The chain has TRBV7-9 and TRBJ2-5; 7 bases fit TRBD1. The CDR3 has 14 residues. V gave up 7 bases and J gave up 1 base; unmatched junction bases: 6. Looked up from germline, CDR1 is SEHNR and CDR2 is FQNEAQ (reference sequence). The CDR3 spells CASTPGQLQETQYF. DNA of the CDR3: TGTGCCAGCACCCCGGGACAGCTCCAAGAGACCCAGTACTTC.

This clonotype showed up just a few times. The DNA for the CDR3 is TGCGCCAGCAGCATCCTTCCGGGATCCATGCTCGATGAGCAGTTCTTC. Translating it yields CASSILPGSMLDEQFF. The chain joins TRBV5-1 to TRBJ2-1; D may be TRBD2 (5 bases). The germline V gene encodes CDR1 SGHRS and CDR2 YFSETQ. Trimming removed 4 bases at V and 8 bases at J, with 22 bases between. The CDR3 sequence is 16 residues long.

A few counts support this clonotype. The chain links TRBV24-1 to TRBJ2-3; D perhaps matches TRBD1 (6 bases). CDR3 size: 12 residues. V lost 7 bases and J 3 bases, leaving 7 bases between the germline ends. Germline CDR1 KGHDR, CDR2 SFDVKD. The CDR3 sequence: CATSRGTDTQYF. The CDR3 nucleotides are TGTGCCACCAGCAGGGGTACAGATACGCAGTATTTT.

The chain couples TRBV29-1 to TRBJ1-1, with a weak D call TRBD1 (5 bases). Germline CDR1 SQVTM, CDR2 ANQGSEA. This CDR3 is built from 13 residues. The V end lost 7 bases, the J end lost 3 bases, and 15 bases lay between the germline ends. CDR3 DNA sequence: TGCAGCGCCGATGACAGTACGGACACTGAAGCTTTCTTT. Its protein is CSADDSTDTEAFF.

The chain carries TRBV6-1 and TRBJ2-3; 7 bases line up with TRBD1. CDR3 length equals 17 residues. The germline V gene has CDR1 MNHNS and CDR2 SASEGT. The V segment lost 5 bases and the J segment 0 bases; nucleotides outside the gene matches: 11. CDR3 residues: CASSYPRQGSSTDTQYF. The DNA for the CDR3 is TGTGCCAGCAGTTACCCCAGACAGGGTTCTAGCACAGATACGCAGTATTTT.

The chain is built from TRBV6-2 or TRBV6-3 and TRBJ2-7; 8 bases are shared with TRBD1. The germline V gene encodes CDR1 MNHEY and CDR2 SVGEGT. Trimming took 6 bases from V and 2 from J; bases not matched to a gene: 12. CDR3 length: 16 residues. CDR3 amino acids: CASSRSDRVNAYEQYV. The CDR3 DNA sequence: TGTGCCAGCAGCCGATCGGACAGGGTGAATGCCTACGAGCAGTACGTC.

The rearrangement uses TRBV19 and TRBJ2-1; 12 bases agree with TRBD2. Losses at the gene ends were 4 bases for V and 6 bases for J; bases not matched to a gene: 7. The germline gives CDR1 LNHDA, CDR2 SQIVND (reference sequence). This CDR3 has 16 amino acids. The CDR3 DNA sequence: TGTGCCAGTAGTACCGGACTAGCGGGGCCACTCAATGAGCAGTTCTTC. Residues: CASSTGLAGPLNEQFF.

This clonotype was seen at least ten times. CDR3 nucleotides: TGCAGTGCTGGGGCCACGGGGGAGCAGTACGTC. Translated: CSAGATGEQYV. V and J are TRBV20-1 and TRBJ2-7, with D perhaps matching TRBD1 or TRBD2 (5 bases each). Trimming shortened V by 5 bases and J by 7 bases, and 12 bases separated the two germline ends. Germline V gene sequence: CDR1 DFQATT, CDR2 SNEGSKA (reference sequence). This CDR3 is built from 11 residues.

This clonotype was observed a handful of times. The chain is built from TRBV27 and TRBJ1-5; D gene uncertain. The CDR3 totals 11 residues. Germline CDR1 and CDR2: MNHEY and SMNVEV (reference sequence). V was cut by 6 bases and J by 9 bases, with 9 bases left in between. DNA for the CDR3: TGTGCCAGCAGGATAAAAGGGCCCCAGCATTTT. The encoded protein is CASRIKGPQHF.

With regard to this clonotype: A much larger clone lies one base from this, so it may be a read error. The rearrangement uses TRBV20-1 and TRBJ1-1, with D perhaps TRBD1 (6 bases). CDR3 length: 14 residues. CDR1 is DFQATT and CDR2 is SNEGSKA in the germline V gene (reference sequence). CDR3 nucleotides: TGCAGTGCTTCAAGCGCGGGGGGCGAGACTGAAGCTTTATTT. This sequence encodes CSASSAGGETEALF.

This clonotype has at least ten counts. The rearrangement uses TRBV6-1 and TRBJ1-1, with 8 bases aligning to TRBD1. J gave up 0 bases and V 7 bases, and 7 bases lay outside the gene matches. The germline V gene encodes CDR1 MNHNS and CDR2 SASEGT. The CDR3 covers 15 residues. CDR3 coding DNA: TGTGCCAGCAATAAAGGGACAGGTATGAACACTGAAGCTTTCTTT. Translation gives CASNKGTGMNTEAFF.

The V call is TRBV5-4, the J call TRBJ1-1, with D unclear. The CDR3 is made up of 14 amino acids. V lost 5 bases, J lost 1 base, and 12 bases lay in between. CDR1 and CDR2 (germline): SGHNT, YYREEE (reference sequence). CDR3 sequence reads: CASRALNGNTEAFF. CDR3 sequence (DNA): TGTGCCAGCAGGGCCCTCAACGGGAACACTGAAGCTTTCTTT.

CDR3 DNA sequence: TGTGCCAGCAGTGGTAGCTCAGGGCAGGGGAGCTATGGCTACACCTTC. Its protein is CASSGSSGQGSYGYTF. The chain links TRBV7-8 to TRBJ1-2, with a tentative D call TRBD1 (6 bases). Per the germline V gene, CDR1 is SGHVS and CDR2 is FQNEAQ. The CDR3 is 16 amino acids. Trimming removed 6 bases from V and 4 bases from J, with 21 bases in between.

This clonotype was counted ten times or more. The V gene is TRBV20-1, the J gene TRBJ2-2; no definite D call. Germline V gene data show CDR1 as DFQATT and CDR2 as SNEGSKA (reference sequence). CDR3 length equals 11 residues. Trimming stripped 3 bases from V and 5 bases from J, with 4 bases between. CDR3 protein: CSASPTGELFF. The CDR3 region has the DNA TGCAGTGCTAGTCCGACCGGGGAGCTGTTTTTT.

This clonotype showed up just a few times. The chain is built from TRBV29-1 and TRBJ1-2; no clear D gene. There are 13 residues in the CDR3. Germline CDR1 SQVTM, CDR2 ANQGSEA. V was pared by 4 bases and J by 0 bases, with 9 bases between. The CDR3, as DNA: TGCAGCGTTGCACGTGGGGCTAACTATGGCTACACCTTC. Residues: CSVARGANYGYTF.

This clonotype came up a few times. The chain links TRBV12-3 or TRBV12-4 to TRBJ2-5, with D perhaps matching TRBD1 (5 bases). CDR3 size: 13 residues. V was shortened by 6 bases and J by 0 bases, with 8 bases between the two germline ends. The CDR3 region has the DNA TGTGCCAGCAGCAGGACATACCAAGAGACCCAGTACTTC. Protein: CASSRTYQETQYF.

This clonotype was found a few times. The V gene is TRBV7-6, the J gene TRBJ2-6; D remains ambiguous. Trimming cost V 4 bases and J 3 bases, with 13 bases left between them. Germline V gene data show CDR1 as SGHVS and CDR2 as FNYEAQ. This CDR3 region has 16 residues. The CDR3 loop is CASSSSSPVGANVLTF. CDR3 nucleotides: TGTGCCAGCAGCTCCAGCTCGCCGGTTGGGGCCAACGTCCTGACTTTC.

Concerning this clonotype itself: A read error may account for a junction end that differs from germline. The V gene is TRBV24-1, the J gene TRBJ2-3, with 7 bases identical to TRBD1. Germline-derived CDR1 and CDR2 are KGHDR and SFDVKD. There are 17 residues in the CDR3. Here the CDR3 reads CAASDNQDRVKTDTQYF. CDR3 sequence (DNA): TGTGCCGCCAGTGATAACCAAGACAGGGTCAAAACAGATACGCAGTATTTT.

This clonotype was seen ten or more times. This rearrangement joins TRBV20-1 to TRBJ2-3; tentatively, D is TRBD2 (6 bases). The CDR3 is 16 amino acids. Germline V gene data show CDR1 as DFQATT and CDR2 as SNEGSKA (reference sequence). Between the trimmed V and J ends, which lost 0 bases and 3 bases, there was a span of 16 bases. The CDR3 region is CSARDQGGVVTDTQYF. CDR3 nucleotides: TGCAGTGCTAGAGATCAGGGCGGGGTAGTAACAGATACGCAGTATTTT.